This is a list of T cell receptor beta chains from one sample in a study of a mutant IDH1 vaccine in newly diagnosed glioma. TCRdb's copy holds only in-frame clones and misses some; the assay was immunoSEQ multiplex PCR. Altogether about 36,000 clones are present, about four fifths being singletons, with the ten largest covering 9.5% to 13%. These TCRs are of unknown antigen specificity. The sample consisted of PBMCs, taken from a glioma patient whose treatment included an IDH1 peptide vaccine. Source of these receptors: a man aged 45-65 years with glioma. Each CDR3 is given with its conserved first and last residue. For some rows the clone size is stated as once, few or many, or as a class when expanded; others skip it.

clone_size: NA; v_call: TRBV6-1; j_call: TRBJ2-2; cdr3_aa: CASLLAPFTGELFF
clone_size: NA; v_call: TRBV18; j_call: TRBJ2-2; cdr3_aa: CASSAGLVGGYTGELFF
clone_size: NA; v_call: TRBV6-1; j_call: TRBJ1-1; cdr3_aa: CASSLLGGEAEAFF
clone_size: NA; v_call: TRBV4-2; j_call: TRBJ2-3; cdr3_aa: CASSSGLASSDTQYF
clone_size: NA; v_call: TRBV5-8; j_call: TRBJ2-7; cdr3_aa: CASSFRGLEQYF
clone_size: NA; v_call: TRBV6-6; j_call: TRBJ2-1; cdr3_aa: CASRAGTGGNEQFF
clone_size: NA; v_call: TRBV2; j_call: TRBJ1-2; cdr3_aa: CAKQGNGANYGYTF
clone_size: NA; v_call: TRBV19; j_call: TRBJ2-1; cdr3_aa: CASSSRMGQFF
clone_size: NA; v_call: TRBV25-1; j_call: TRBJ1-4; cdr3_aa: CASSDDPGRTYAGEKLFF
clone_size: NA; v_call: TRBV5-6; j_call: TRBJ1-1; cdr3_aa: CASRRGIEAFF
clone_size: NA; v_call: TRBV2; j_call: TRBJ2-7; cdr3_aa: CASSRRQGGEQYF
clone_size: NA; v_call: TRBV11-2; j_call: TRBJ2-5; cdr3_aa: CASSLDLEETQYF
clone_size: NA; v_call: TRBV10-3; j_call: TRBJ1-1; cdr3_aa: CAISVGGANTEAFF
clone_size: NA; v_call: TRBV19; j_call: TRBJ1-1; cdr3_aa: CASAPSDLNTEAFF
clone_size: NA; v_call: TRBV9; j_call: TRBJ2-7; cdr3_aa: CASSPYGQDSYEQYF
clone_size: NA; v_call: TRBV13; j_call: TRBJ2-2; cdr3_aa: CASSLGTSNTGELFF
clone_size: once; v_call: TRBV19; j_call: TRBJ1-6; cdr3_aa: CASSEFASSPLHF
clone_size: NA; v_call: TRBV4-1; j_call: TRBJ1-2; cdr3_aa: CASSQDTANYGYTF
clone_size: NA; v_call: TRBV4-2; j_call: TRBJ1-3; cdr3_aa: CASSQAVASGNTIYF
clone_size: NA; v_call: TRBV9; j_call: TRBJ2-1; cdr3_aa: CASSVVSRPYNEQFF
clone_size: NA; v_call: TRBV15; j_call: TRBJ1-2; cdr3_aa: CATSPFAELGYTF
clone_size: NA; v_call: TRBV4-2; j_call: TRBJ1-1; cdr3_aa: CASSASGRGLAFF
clone_size: NA; v_call: TRBV19; j_call: TRBJ1-3; cdr3_aa: CASSTGLGNTIYF
clone_size: once; v_call: TRBV5-1; j_call: TRBJ1-4; cdr3_aa: CASSPGQGREKLFF
clone_size: NA; v_call: TRBV5-5; j_call: TRBJ2-7; cdr3_aa: CASSIAGTDPYEQYF
clone_size: NA; v_call: TRBV2; j_call: TRBJ1-5; cdr3_aa: CASSVAAYSNQPQHF
clone_size: NA; v_call: TRBV7-6; j_call: TRBJ2-7; cdr3_aa: CASSLAGSDYEQYF
clone_size: NA; v_call: TRBV16; j_call: TRBJ1-5; cdr3_aa: CASRRDGYNQPQHF
clone_size: few; v_call: TRBV18; j_call: TRBJ1-1; cdr3_aa: CASSPGRLEAFF
clone_size: NA; v_call: TRBV7-6; j_call: TRBJ2-3; cdr3_aa: CASSLAGASTDTQYF
clone_size: NA; v_call: TRBV2; j_call: TRBJ2-3; cdr3_aa: CASRRAGGTDTQYF
clone_size: NA; v_call: TRBV27; j_call: TRBJ1-1; cdr3_aa: CASSLFGGGDTEAFF
clone_size: NA; v_call: TRBV27; j_call: TRBJ1-1; cdr3_aa: CASSLVYSPNTEAFF
clone_size: NA; v_call: TRBV19; j_call: TRBJ1-1; cdr3_aa: CASSTAGTYTEAFF
clone_size: few; v_call: TRBV2; j_call: TRBJ2-2; cdr3_aa: CASSGDTGELFF
clone_size: NA; v_call: TRBV13; j_call: TRBJ2-5; cdr3_aa: CASSPGVQETQYF
clone_size: NA; v_call: TRBV6-5; j_call: TRBJ1-4; cdr3_aa: CASRLRQVSLELFF
clone_size: NA; v_call: TRBV5-6; j_call: TRBJ1-5; cdr3_aa: CASSSARTGLGNQPQHF
clone_size: NA; v_call: TRBV5-1; j_call: TRBJ1-1; cdr3_aa: CASSLVSRDPATEAFF
clone_size: NA; v_call: TRBV6-4; j_call: TRBJ2-2; cdr3_aa: CASAPSPTGELFF
clone_size: NA; v_call: TRBV2; j_call: TRBJ1-2; cdr3_aa: CASTLPNADGYTF
clone_size: NA; v_call: TRBV19; j_call: TRBJ1-5; cdr3_aa: CASSIASMGAQHF
clone_size: NA; v_call: TRBV19; j_call: TRBJ2-4; cdr3_aa: CASSPDLTVAKNIQYF
clone_size: few; v_call: TRBV29-1; j_call: TRBJ1-1; cdr3_aa: CSAQGGENTEAFF
clone_size: NA; v_call: TRBV11-2; j_call: TRBJ2-1; cdr3_aa: CASSSGYNEQFF
clone_size: NA; v_call: TRBV30; j_call: TRBJ2-1; cdr3_aa: CAWSSSGTEQFF
clone_size: once; v_call: TRBV7-9; j_call: TRBJ2-1; cdr3_aa: CASSLGEGSYNEQFF
clone_size: NA; v_call: TRBV6-1; j_call: TRBJ2-7; cdr3_aa: CASSERTVFEQYF
clone_size: once; v_call: TRBV11-3; j_call: TRBJ1-3; cdr3_aa: CASSLQRGNTIYF
clone_size: NA; v_call: TRBV6-5; j_call: TRBJ1-1; cdr3_aa: CASSPFLSNTEAFF
clone_size: NA; v_call: TRBV5-1; j_call: TRBJ2-7; cdr3_aa: CASSPERLKDEQYF
clone_size: NA; v_call: TRBV7-8; j_call: TRBJ1-5; cdr3_aa: CASSLGPGVNQPQHF
clone_size: NA; v_call: TRBV5-1; j_call: TRBJ1-6; cdr3_aa: CASSLRTGNNSPLHF
clone_size: NA; v_call: TRBV2; j_call: TRBJ1-1; cdr3_aa: CASSAGYTEAFF
clone_size: NA; v_call: TRBV4-3; j_call: TRBJ2-5; cdr3_aa: CASSQEGSGGGSQETQYF
clone_size: NA; v_call: TRBV7-9; j_call: TRBJ2-7; cdr3_aa: CASSLTSGVTGEQYF